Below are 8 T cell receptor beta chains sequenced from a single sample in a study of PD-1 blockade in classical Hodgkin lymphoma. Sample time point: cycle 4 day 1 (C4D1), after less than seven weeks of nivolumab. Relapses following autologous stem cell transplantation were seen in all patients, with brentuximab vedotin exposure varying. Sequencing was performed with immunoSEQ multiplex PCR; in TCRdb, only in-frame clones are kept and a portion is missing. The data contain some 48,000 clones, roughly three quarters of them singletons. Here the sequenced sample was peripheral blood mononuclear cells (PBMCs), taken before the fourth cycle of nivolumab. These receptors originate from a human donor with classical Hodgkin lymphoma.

The CDR3 sequence: CATSTQGTGANTGELFF. DNA of the CDR3: TGTGCCACCTCGACCCAGGGGACAGGGGCGAACACCGGGGAGCTGTTTTTT. The V and J genes are TRBV28 and TRBJ2-2; TRBD1 matches 10 bases. The CDR3 length is 17 residues. V shed 10 bases, J shed 0 bases, and the junction held 11 bases outside the gene matches. Germline V gene sequence: CDR1 MDHEN, CDR2 SYDVKM.

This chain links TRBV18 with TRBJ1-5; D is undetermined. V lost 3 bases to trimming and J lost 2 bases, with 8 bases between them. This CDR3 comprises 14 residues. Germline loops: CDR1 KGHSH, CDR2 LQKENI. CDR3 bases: TGTGCCAGCTCACCTCTAGTTGGCAATCAGCCCCAGCATTTT. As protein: CASSPLVGNQPQHF.

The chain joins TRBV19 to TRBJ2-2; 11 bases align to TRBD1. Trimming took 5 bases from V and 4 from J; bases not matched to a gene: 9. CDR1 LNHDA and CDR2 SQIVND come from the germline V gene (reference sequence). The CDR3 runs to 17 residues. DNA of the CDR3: TGTGCCAGTAGTCGAATATCCGGGACAGGGGGCACCGGGGAGCTGTTTTTT. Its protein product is CASSRISGTGGTGELFF.

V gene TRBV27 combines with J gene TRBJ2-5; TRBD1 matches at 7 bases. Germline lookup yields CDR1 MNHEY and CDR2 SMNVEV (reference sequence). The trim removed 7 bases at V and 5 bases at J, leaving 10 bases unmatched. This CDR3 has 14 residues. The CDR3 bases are TGTGCCAGCAACCCTTGGGGACAGTCGGAGACCCAGTACTTC. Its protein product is CASNPWGQSETQYF.

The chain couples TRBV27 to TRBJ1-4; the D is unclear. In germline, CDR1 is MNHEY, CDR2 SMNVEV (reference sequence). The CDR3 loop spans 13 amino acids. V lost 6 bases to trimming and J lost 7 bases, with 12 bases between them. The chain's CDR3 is CASRASAIEKLFF. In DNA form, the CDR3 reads TGTGCCAGCAGGGCCTCCGCCATTGAAAAACTGTTTTTT.

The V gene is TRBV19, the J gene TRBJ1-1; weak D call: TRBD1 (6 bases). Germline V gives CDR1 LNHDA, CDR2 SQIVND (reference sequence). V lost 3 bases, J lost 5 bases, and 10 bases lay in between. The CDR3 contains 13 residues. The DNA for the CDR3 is TGTGCCAGTAGTATCGACAGGCCAACTGAAGCTTTCTTT. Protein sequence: CASSIDRPTEAFF.

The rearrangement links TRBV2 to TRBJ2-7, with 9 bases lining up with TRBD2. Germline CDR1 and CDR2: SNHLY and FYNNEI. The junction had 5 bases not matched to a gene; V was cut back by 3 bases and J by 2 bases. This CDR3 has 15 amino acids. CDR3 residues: CASSEAGGEPYEQYF. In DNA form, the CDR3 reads TGTGCCAGCAGTGAGGCGGGAGGGGAACCCTACGAGCAGTACTTC.

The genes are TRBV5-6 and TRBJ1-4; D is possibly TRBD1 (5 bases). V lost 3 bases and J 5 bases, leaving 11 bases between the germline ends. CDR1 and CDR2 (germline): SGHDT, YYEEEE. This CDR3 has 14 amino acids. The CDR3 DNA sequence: TGTGCCAGCAGCTGGGGACGGCCGAATGAAAAACTGTTTTTT. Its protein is CASSWGRPNEKLFF.